The 9 T cell receptor beta chains below all came from one sample that was sequenced in a study of T cell responses to AZD1222 COVID-19 vaccine (dated by TCRdb to 2020 to 2023). Libraries came from the immunoSEQ multiplex PCR assay. The table was pulled from immuneACCESS by TCRdb, which kept in-frame rearrangements only. Such tables lose some clones; where checked, under half of the loss comes from unresolved V genes, and the rest has no known cause. Present in this sample are some 180,000 clones, roughly 89% of which were seen just once. About 1.6% of the sample lies in the top ten. According to the study, the label for this sample's time point signals: baseline before first vaccination. The sequencing used peripheral blood, collected on day 0 of AZD1222 vaccination. The receptors shown here come from an adult in good health.

The chain carries TRBV6-2 or TRBV6-3 and TRBJ2-1, with D perhaps TRBD1 or TRBD2 (5 bases each). V shed 2 bases and J shed 5 bases, with 13 bases lying between them. CDR1 is MNHEY, CDR2 SVGEGT, per germline. The CDR3 runs to 15 residues. Here the CDR3 reads CASSYGSEGHNEQFF. CDR3 DNA: TGTGCCAGCAGTTACGGCAGCGAGGGACACAATGAGCAGTTCTTC.

This chain joins TRBV11-2 and TRBJ1-1, with D maybe TRBD1 (5 bases). CDR3 length equals 15 residues. Germline CDR1 SGHAT, CDR2 FQNNGV. Trimming cost V 7 bases and J 0 bases, with 15 bases left between them. The CDR3: CASTGRPRVNTEAFF. CDR3 DNA: TGTGCCAGCACTGGGCGGCCCAGGGTGAACACTGAAGCTTTCTTT.

A few counts support this clone. The rearrangement joins TRBV4-1 to TRBJ2-7, with 8 positions matching TRBD1. The CDR3 runs 16 residues. Germline CDR1 MGHRA, CDR2 YSYEKL. V lost 1 base, J lost 3 bases, and 8 bases stayed unmatched. The CDR3 here is CASSQGTQGAVYEQYF. In DNA, the CDR3 is TGCGCCAGCAGCCAAGGGACCCAGGGGGCAGTCTACGAGCAGTACTTC.

The count of this clone is one. The CDR3 region is CASSHNRGTNNSPLHF. In DNA, the CDR3 is TGTGCCAGCAGCCATAACAGGGGTACAAATAATTCACCCCTCCACTTT. The rearrangement links TRBV14 to TRBJ1-6; 7 bases map to TRBD1. Germline lookup yields CDR1 SGHDN and CDR2 FVKESK. After removal of 3 bases from V and 5 bases from J, the junction contained 7 bases not matched to a gene. This CDR3 has 16 residues.

The chain uses TRBV4-3 and TRBJ1-6; D uncertain. Germline V gene lookup returns CDR1 LGHNA and CDR2 YSLEER. The CDR3 runs to 18 residues. V lost 0 bases, J lost 6 bases, and 18 bases lay in between. CDR3 sequence reads: CASSQEPTHTVSNSPLHF. In DNA form, the CDR3 reads TGCGCCAGCAGCCAAGAACCAACACACACAGTTTCTAATTCACCCCTCCACTTT.

The chain has TRBV10-1 and TRBJ2-3; D gene unclear. The CDR3 is made up of 15 amino acids. Trimming stripped 0 bases from V and 6 bases from J, with 13 bases between. Looked up from germline, CDR1 is WNHNN and CDR2 is SYGVQD (reference sequence). CDR3 sequence (DNA): TGCGCCAGCAGTGAGTCGACGGGCGGCGGTGATACGCAGTATTTT. It codes for CASSESTGGGDTQYF.

This chain links TRBV5-8 with TRBJ2-3, with TRBD1 identical over 10 bases. After removal of 1 base from V and 4 bases from J, the junction contained 3 bases not matched to a gene. The CDR3 sequence is 15 residues long. Germline-derived CDR1 and CDR2 are SGHTS and YDEGEE. CDR3 in amino acids: CASSLLGQGADTQYF. The DNA of the CDR3 is TGTGCCAGCAGCTTGCTTGGACAGGGGGCAGATACGCAGTATTTT.

The chain is built from TRBV5-6 and TRBJ1-1, with a tentative D call TRBD1 (6 bases). CDR1 is SGHDT and CDR2 is YYEEEE in the germline V gene. The CDR3 covers 13 residues. Trimming removed 2 bases at V and 5 bases at J, with 10 bases between. CDR3 nucleotide sequence: TGTGCCAGCAGCTTCCCTCAGGGGACTGAAGCTTTCTTT. Translation: CASSFPQGTEAFF.

This clone was seen only once. J is TRBJ2-1 and V is TRBV11-2; D unclear. The CDR3 is made up of 12 amino acids. Germline CDR1 is SGHAT and CDR2 is FQNNGV. V lost 2 bases, J lost 11 bases, and 10 bases lay in between. The CDR3 is CASSLQRPKQFF. CDR3 coding DNA: TGTGCCAGCAGCTTACAGCGCCCCAAGCAGTTCTTC.